This is a list of T cell receptor beta chains from one sample in a study of blood T cell repertoires in COVID-19. Produced via immunoSEQ multiplex PCR; TCRdb's table is partial and in-frame only. The sample consists of about 230,000 clones, 83% of them appearing once. The sequencing input was peripheral blood. These receptors came from a woman in her 70s with active or convalescent COVID-19. Both conserved end residues are part of each CDR3. D genes are given only for firm matches. Rows give clone size only sometimes, using once, few, many, or a class for an expanded clone.

abundance: NA
v_gene: TRBV6-5
j_gene: TRBJ2-3
d_gene: NA
CDR3nt: TGTGCCAGCAGTTTAACCACCCTCGGGAGCACAGATACGCAGTATTTT
CDR3aa: CASSLTTLGSTDTQYF

abundance: NA
v_gene: TRBV5-1
j_gene: TRBJ1-3
d_gene: NA
CDR3nt: TGCGCCAGCAGCTTGAGCGGATCAATGGGAAACACCATATATTTT
CDR3aa: CASSLSGSMGNTIYF

abundance: NA
v_gene: TRBV29-1
j_gene: TRBJ2-2
d_gene: TRBD2
CDR3nt: TGCAGCGCCCGGGGGGTAGGGAGAGCCGGGGAGCTGTTTTTT
CDR3aa: CSARGVGRAGELFF

abundance: NA
v_gene: TRBV27
j_gene: TRBJ1-1
d_gene: TRBD1
CDR3nt: TGTGCCAGCAGTCACTACAGACAGGGTTCCACTGAAGCTTTCTTT
CDR3aa: CASSHYRQGSTEAFF

abundance: NA
v_gene: TRBV6-6
j_gene: TRBJ1-2
d_gene: NA
CDR3nt: TGTGCCAGCAGTTACACGAGGGTGAACTATGGCTACACCTTC
CDR3aa: CASSYTRVNYGYTF

abundance: NA
v_gene: TRBV28
j_gene: TRBJ1-2
d_gene: NA
CDR3nt: TGTGCCAGCGAGTCAGGGGCAGGGGACTATGGCTACACCTTC
CDR3aa: CASESGAGDYGYTF

abundance: NA
v_gene: TRBV27
j_gene: TRBJ2-1
d_gene: TRBD2
CDR3nt: TGTGCCAGCAGTTTGAGGGAGGGCCAGAATGAGCAGTTCTTC
CDR3aa: CASSLREGQNEQFF

abundance: few
v_gene: TRBV5-1
j_gene: TRBJ1-2
d_gene: TRBD1
CDR3nt: TGCGCCAGCAGTCCCGGGACAGGAGGCTCTGGCTACACCTTC
CDR3aa: CASSPGTGGSGYTF

abundance: NA
v_gene: TRBV9
j_gene: TRBJ2-1
d_gene: TRBD2
CDR3nt: TGTGCCAGCAGCTTACTAGCGGGAGGCCACAATGAGCAGTTCTTC
CDR3aa: CASSLLAGGHNEQFF

abundance: once
v_gene: TRBV28
j_gene: TRBJ1-2
d_gene: TRBD1
CDR3nt: TGTGCCAGCAGTCAGGGACAGGCTAACTATGGCTACACCTTC
CDR3aa: CASSQGQANYGYTF

abundance: NA
v_gene: TRBV9
j_gene: TRBJ1-2
d_gene: NA
CDR3nt: TGTGCCAGCAGCCCTATGAACTATGGCTACACCTTC
CDR3aa: CASSPMNYGYTF

abundance: NA
v_gene: TRBV10-3
j_gene: TRBJ2-7
d_gene: TRBD2
CDR3nt: TGTGCCATCAGTGCGATCGGGACTAAGGCGGTCCCCGGCAACGAGCAGTACTTC
CDR3aa: CAISAIGTKAVPGNEQYF

abundance: once
v_gene: TRBV19
j_gene: TRBJ2-5
d_gene: NA
CDR3nt: TGTGCCAGTAGTCGCGGACAGACTTTCCAAGAGACCCAGTACTTC
CDR3aa: CASSRGQTFQETQYF

abundance: NA
v_gene: TRBV6-2/TRBV6-3
j_gene: TRBJ2-5
d_gene: TRBD2
CDR3nt: TGTGCCAGCAGTTTCGGGGGGGGTCAAGAGACCCAGTACTTC
CDR3aa: CASSFGGGQETQYF

abundance: NA
v_gene: TRBV6-6
j_gene: TRBJ2-1
d_gene: NA
CDR3nt: TGTGCCAGCCTGCGAGACTCCTACAATGAGCAGTTCTTC
CDR3aa: CASLRDSYNEQFF

abundance: few
v_gene: TRBV6-1
j_gene: TRBJ1-2
d_gene: NA
CDR3nt: TGTGCCAGCAGTGAATTTACAGTGTATGGCTACACCTTC
CDR3aa: CASSEFTVYGYTF

abundance: once
v_gene: TRBV28
j_gene: TRBJ2-5
d_gene: NA
CDR3nt: TGTGCCAGCAGTTTAAACGGGGGAATGGAGACCCAGTACTTC
CDR3aa: CASSLNGGMETQYF

abundance: NA
v_gene: TRBV13
j_gene: TRBJ1-6
d_gene: NA
CDR3nt: TGTGCCAGCACCCACCTTAGAGGTTCACCCCTCCACTTT
CDR3aa: CASTHLRGSPLHF

abundance: NA
v_gene: TRBV4-2
j_gene: TRBJ1-6
d_gene: NA
CDR3nt: TGTGCCAGCAGCCAAGACAAGGGGCGCGATTCACCCCTCCACTTT
CDR3aa: CASSQDKGRDSPLHF

abundance: NA
v_gene: TRBV4-3
j_gene: TRBJ1-4
d_gene: NA
CDR3nt: TGCGCCAGCAGCCATTCAGGGCGGGGTACAAATGAAAAACTGTTTTTT
CDR3aa: CASSHSGRGTNEKLFF

abundance: NA
v_gene: TRBV24-1
j_gene: TRBJ2-1
d_gene: TRBD2
CDR3nt: TGTGCCACCAGTGATACCTCCCCTACTAGCGGGACTATGAATGAGCAGTTCTTC
CDR3aa: CATSDTSPTSGTMNEQFF

abundance: NA
v_gene: TRBV19
j_gene: TRBJ1-2
d_gene: NA
CDR3nt: TGTGCCAGTAACCGACCCGGCGGTGGCTACACCTTC
CDR3aa: CASNRPGGGYTF

abundance: NA
v_gene: TRBV7-9
j_gene: TRBJ1-4
d_gene: NA
CDR3nt: TGTGCCAGCAGCCGGGGGGAGGGTGAAAAACTGTTTTTT
CDR3aa: CASSRGEGEKLFF

abundance: once
v_gene: TRBV5-6
j_gene: TRBJ1-6
d_gene: NA
CDR3nt: TGTGCCAGCAGCAATTCCAGGGTGGGAAGAAGCTTT
CDR3aa: CASSNSRVGRSF

abundance: NA
v_gene: TRBV29-1
j_gene: TRBJ1-3
d_gene: NA
CDR3nt: TGCAGCGTTGACAGGCGAGCCGGAAACACCATATATTTT
CDR3aa: CSVDRRAGNTIYF

abundance: NA
v_gene: TRBV6-5
j_gene: TRBJ2-7
d_gene: TRBD2
CDR3nt: TGTGCCAGCAGTCCCCAGGGACTAGCGGGAGTCGAGCAGTACTTC
CDR3aa: CASSPQGLAGVEQYF

abundance: NA
v_gene: TRBV5-4
j_gene: TRBJ2-1
d_gene: NA
CDR3nt: TGTGCCAGCAGCTCGGTATACGAGCAGTTCTTC
CDR3aa: CASSSVYEQFF

abundance: NA
v_gene: TRBV7-2
j_gene: TRBJ1-1
d_gene: TRBD1
CDR3nt: TGTGCCAGCAGCTCCCACAGGGGCACTGAAGCTTTCTTT
CDR3aa: CASSSHRGTEAFF

abundance: NA
v_gene: TRBV6-1
j_gene: TRBJ1-5
d_gene: NA
CDR3nt: TGTGCCAGCAGTGAACAGGACAACAATCAGCCCCAGCATTTT
CDR3aa: CASSEQDNNQPQHF

abundance: NA
v_gene: TRBV5-8
j_gene: TRBJ2-1
d_gene: TRBD2
CDR3nt: TGTGCCAGCAGCCACCGGACTAGCCGGATTGGTGAGCAGTTCTTC
CDR3aa: CASSHRTSRIGEQFF

abundance: NA
v_gene: TRBV28
j_gene: TRBJ2-2
d_gene: NA
CDR3nt: TGTGCCAGCAGTTTATTAGCGGCGAACACCGGGGAGCTGTTTTTT
CDR3aa: CASSLLAANTGELFF

abundance: NA
v_gene: TRBV9
j_gene: TRBJ2-3
d_gene: TRBD2
CDR3nt: TGTGCCAGCAGCGCTACTCTAGCGGGGGGCACAGATACGCAGTATTTT
CDR3aa: CASSATLAGGTDTQYF

abundance: NA
v_gene: TRBV6-4
j_gene: TRBJ2-1
d_gene: NA
CDR3nt: TGTGCCAGCAGTGATCAGTTAAATGAGCAGTTCTTC
CDR3aa: CASSDQLNEQFF

abundance: few
v_gene: TRBV3-1/TRBV3-2
j_gene: TRBJ1-5
d_gene: NA
CDR3nt: TGTGCCAGCAGCCAACGCCCGGGACCCCAGCATTTT
CDR3aa: CASSQRPGPQHF

abundance: few
v_gene: TRBV2
j_gene: TRBJ2-4
d_gene: NA
CDR3nt: TGTGCCAGCAGTGTTGACGGAGCGCAGTACTTC
CDR3aa: CASSVDGAQYF

abundance: NA
v_gene: TRBV29-1
j_gene: TRBJ1-4
d_gene: NA
CDR3nt: TGCAGCGTTACCTCGAGCGCCGCTGCAACTAATGAAAAACTGTTTTTT
CDR3aa: CSVTSSAAATNEKLFF

abundance: NA
v_gene: TRBV30
j_gene: TRBJ2-5
d_gene: NA
CDR3nt: TGTGCCTGGAGTGTAGGAGCGGGTGGTTCCGGGGAGACCCAGTACTTC
CDR3aa: CAWSVGAGGSGETQYF

abundance: once
v_gene: TRBV5-4
j_gene: TRBJ2-4
d_gene: NA
CDR3nt: TGTGCCAGCAGCTTGGTAGCGGAAAACATTCAGTACTTC
CDR3aa: CASSLVAENIQYF

abundance: few
v_gene: TRBV5-1
j_gene: TRBJ2-1
d_gene: NA
CDR3nt: TGCGCCAGCAGAGGTGGGGGACTTGTGTACAATGAGCAGTTCTTC
CDR3aa: CASRGGGLVYNEQFF